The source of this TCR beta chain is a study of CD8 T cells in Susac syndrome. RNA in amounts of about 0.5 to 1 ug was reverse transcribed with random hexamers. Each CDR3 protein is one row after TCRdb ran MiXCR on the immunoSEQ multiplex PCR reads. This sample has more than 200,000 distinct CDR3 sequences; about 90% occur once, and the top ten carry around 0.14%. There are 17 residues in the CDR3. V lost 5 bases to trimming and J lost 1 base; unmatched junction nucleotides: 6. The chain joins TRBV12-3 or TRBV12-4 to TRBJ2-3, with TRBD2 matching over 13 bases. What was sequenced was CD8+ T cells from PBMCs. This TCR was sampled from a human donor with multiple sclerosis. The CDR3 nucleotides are TGTGCCAGCAGTGGGACTAGCGGGACTTGGGGCACAGATACGCAGTATTTT. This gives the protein CASSGTSGTWGTDTQYF.